Sequencing of this T cell receptor beta chain was carried out in a study of T cells after yellow fever vaccination. TCRdb called the 5' RACE reads again in MiXCR, with one record for every CDR3 protein. The data show roughly 85,000 distinct CDR3 sequences, roughly 13% seen once. The CDR3 is made up of 16 amino acids. Germline CDR1 MNHEY, CDR2 SVGAGI. V dropped 4 bases and J dropped 10 bases, with 20 bases sitting between them. There are many counts of this clonotype. V is TRBV6-5 and J is TRBJ1-6; TRBD1 is a possible D gene (6 bases). The specimen was CD8+ T cells not binding an NS4B(214-222) dextramer, sorted from PBMCs, collected less than 25 days after the first yellow fever vaccination. This receptor was obtained from a young man who received the YFV17D yellow fever vaccine. The CDR3 region has the DNA TGTGCCAGCAGTTCCGCAAACAGGGAGCGAGGATCACCCCTCCACTTT. This codes for CASSSANRERGSPLHF.